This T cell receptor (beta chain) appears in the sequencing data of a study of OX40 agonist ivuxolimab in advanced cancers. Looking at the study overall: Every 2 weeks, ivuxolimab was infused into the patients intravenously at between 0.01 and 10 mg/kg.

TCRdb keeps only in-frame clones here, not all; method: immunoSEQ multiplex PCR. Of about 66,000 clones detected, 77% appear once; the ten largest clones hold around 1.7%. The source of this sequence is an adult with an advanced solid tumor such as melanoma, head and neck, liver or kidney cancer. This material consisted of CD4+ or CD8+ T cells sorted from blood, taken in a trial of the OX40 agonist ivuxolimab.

The CDR3 nucleotides read TGCGCCAGCAGCTGGACAGGGGGCAATCAGCCCCAGCATTTT. As protein: CASSWTGGNQPQHF. The chain combines TRBV5-1 with TRBJ1-5; 9 bases agree with TRBD1. Germline CDR1 reads SGHRS; CDR2 reads YFSETQ. The CDR3 loop spans 14 amino acids. With V trimmed by 3 bases and J by 2 bases, 0 bases remained unmatched.